This TCR beta chain was sequenced in a study of human T cells and chemical hapten exposure. Across the study: 2% DPC applied to a 2 cm by 2 cm arm area sensitized donors. Patients were given diphenylcyclopropenone on the scalp weekly across the roughly 25-week study. Findings and limits, study-wide: Clustering by CDR3 similarity yielded significantly more large clusters from expanded TCRs than controls.

Time point here: pre-sensitization, week 0. Stated treatment: therapeutic diphenylcyclopropenone sensitization with weekly scalp DPC. Per the study methods: Individual samples carried between about 23,224 and 750,000 TCRs, with around 96,000 as the median. From the RACE reads, TCRdb called clonotypes with MiXCR, one entry per CDR3 protein. TCRdb's processing, not the authors', yielded these V and J calls. This repertoire shows around 300,000 distinct CDR3 sequences, approximately 7.5% found once; its top ten account for 1.2%. Regarding this clonotype: No antigen is known for it.

Germline CDR1 reads SNHLY; CDR2 reads FYNNEI. The V gene end was trimmed by 9 bases and the J gene end by 3 bases; junction bases not matched to a gene: 8. The CDR3 sequence is 15 residues long. This TCR came from a man younger than 30 with alopecia areata. Some clones in this sample may be carry-over from other donors' samples. This sequence joins TRBV2 and TRBJ2-2; 9 nucleotides align to TRBD1. The specimen comprised whole blood, sampled in connection with sensitization to the hapten diphenylcyclopropenone (DPC). CDR3 region: CASAFGQGYTGELFF. Here the CDR3 DNA reads TGTGCCAGTGCCTTCGGACAGGGGTACACCGGGGAGCTGTTTTTT.